The rows below give T cell receptor beta chains drawn from one sample of a study of shared clonotypes between healthy human individuals. Produced via immunoSEQ multiplex PCR; TCRdb's table is partial and in-frame only. The table has 470,000 or so clones, about 84% seen once. The specimen sequenced was PBMCs. Source of these receptors: a woman between 40 and 50 years old in good health. Some clones in this sample may be carry-over from other donors' samples. Each CDR3 is given with its conserved first and last residue. The D gene is left open where the match is weak. Clone sizes are given selectively: once, few, many, or a class where the clone is expanded.

j_call: TRBJ1-1
v_call: TRBV2
clone_size: NA
d_call: NA
cdr3_aa: CANWGGRTEAFF
cdr3_nt: TGTGCCAACTGGGGGGGTAGGACTGAAGCTTTCTTT

j_call: TRBJ2-5
v_call: TRBV7-2
clone_size: NA
d_call: TRBD2
cdr3_aa: CASSLAASGRKTQYF
cdr3_nt: TGTGCCAGCAGCTTAGCGGCTAGCGGGAGGAAGACCCAGTACTTC

j_call: TRBJ2-2
v_call: TRBV5-1
clone_size: NA
d_call: TRBD2
cdr3_aa: CASSLGTSGSMTGELFF
cdr3_nt: TGCGCCAGCAGCTTGGGGACTAGCGGGAGTATGACCGGGGAGCTGTTTTTT

j_call: TRBJ2-5
v_call: TRBV4-1
clone_size: NA
d_call: TRBD2
cdr3_aa: CASSQNSGSFETQYF
cdr3_nt: TGCGCCAGCAGCCAAAACAGCGGGAGTTTCGAGACCCAGTACTTC

j_call: TRBJ2-7
v_call: TRBV7-3
clone_size: NA
d_call: NA
cdr3_aa: CASSLISGGPFYEQYF
cdr3_nt: TGTGCCAGCAGCTTAATTTCGGGCGGCCCTTTTTACGAGCAGTACTTC

j_call: TRBJ2-5
v_call: TRBV19
clone_size: many
d_call: TRBD1
cdr3_aa: CASSMGSGTGAETQYF
cdr3_nt: TGTGCCAGTAGTATGGGATCCGGGACAGGGGCAGAGACCCAGTACTTC

j_call: TRBJ2-3
v_call: TRBV27
clone_size: NA
d_call: NA
cdr3_aa: CASSPPGLAISPDTQYF
cdr3_nt: TGTGCCAGCAGTCCTCCGGGGCTAGCGATCTCCCCAGATACGCAGTATTTT

j_call: TRBJ2-5
v_call: TRBV7-2
clone_size: few
d_call: NA
cdr3_aa: CASSLGIQETQYF
cdr3_nt: TGTGCCAGCAGCTTAGGGATACAAGAGACCCAGTACTTC

j_call: TRBJ1-3
v_call: TRBV11-2
clone_size: NA
d_call: NA
cdr3_aa: CASSFSYRDRIYF
cdr3_nt: TGTGCCAGCAGCTTCAGTTATCGGGATCGCATATATTTT

j_call: TRBJ2-1
v_call: TRBV28
clone_size: NA
d_call: TRBD1
cdr3_aa: CASSLTDRVNEQFF
cdr3_nt: TGTGCCAGCAGTCTAACGGACAGGGTAAATGAGCAGTTCTTC

j_call: TRBJ1-1
v_call: TRBV15
clone_size: NA
d_call: NA
cdr3_aa: CATSRGGAMNTEAFF
cdr3_nt: TGTGCCACCAGCAGAGGAGGGGCTATGAACACTGAAGCTTTCTTT

j_call: TRBJ2-7
v_call: TRBV28
clone_size: NA
d_call: NA
cdr3_aa: CASSFTSRYEQYF
cdr3_nt: TGTGCCAGCAGTTTTACTAGCCGCTACGAGCAGTACTTC

j_call: TRBJ2-5
v_call: TRBV7-9
clone_size: NA
d_call: NA
cdr3_aa: CASSPEGETQYF
cdr3_nt: TGTGCCAGCAGCCCCGAAGGCGAGACCCAGTACTTC

j_call: TRBJ2-3
v_call: TRBV19
clone_size: NA
d_call: NA
cdr3_aa: CASSIPGTLDTQYF
cdr3_nt: TGTGCCAGTAGTATACCCGGGACCCTGGATACGCAGTATTTT

j_call: TRBJ2-1
v_call: TRBV7-2
clone_size: many
d_call: TRBD2
cdr3_aa: CASSLTSGGYEQFF
cdr3_nt: TGTGCCAGCAGCTTAACTAGCGGTGGCTATGAGCAGTTCTTC

j_call: TRBJ2-7
v_call: TRBV28
clone_size: NA
d_call: TRBD2
cdr3_aa: CASSFFFGGRNSYEQYF
cdr3_nt: TGTGCCAGCAGTTTTTTTTTCGGCGGGAGGAACTCCTACGAGCAGTACTTC

j_call: TRBJ2-7
v_call: TRBV7-3
clone_size: NA
d_call: TRBD2
cdr3_aa: CASSFLAGRSLGNYEQYF
cdr3_nt: TGTGCCAGCAGCTTTTTAGCGGGACGAAGCCTAGGGAACTACGAGCAGTACTTC

j_call: TRBJ2-5
v_call: TRBV10-2
clone_size: NA
d_call: NA
cdr3_aa: CASSGVGGPETQYF
cdr3_nt: TGCGCCAGCAGTGGAGTCGGGGGGCCGGAGACCCAGTACTTC

j_call: TRBJ2-3
v_call: TRBV2
clone_size: NA
d_call: NA
cdr3_aa: CASSDPRARTDTQYF
cdr3_nt: TGTGCCAGCAGTGACCCCCGGGCTAGGACAGATACGCAGTATTTT

j_call: TRBJ2-5
v_call: TRBV18
clone_size: NA
d_call: NA
cdr3_aa: CASSEQETQYF
cdr3_nt: TGTGCCAGCTCAGAACAAGAGACCCAGTACTTC

j_call: TRBJ1-5
v_call: TRBV6-1
clone_size: NA
d_call: NA
cdr3_aa: CASSEKGGAVQPQHF
cdr3_nt: TGTGCCAGCAGTGAAAAGGGGGGTGCGGTTCAGCCCCAGCATTTT

j_call: TRBJ2-7
v_call: TRBV10-3
clone_size: NA
d_call: NA
cdr3_aa: CAISEKREVPYEQYF
cdr3_nt: TGTGCCATCAGTGAAAAGAGGGAGGTTCCCTACGAGCAGTACTTC

j_call: TRBJ2-1
v_call: TRBV7-2
clone_size: NA
d_call: NA
cdr3_aa: CASSLARPWTGISYNEQFF
cdr3_nt: TGTGCCAGCAGCTTAGCCCGACCCTGGACGGGGATCTCCTACAATGAGCAGTTCTTC

j_call: TRBJ2-2
v_call: TRBV10-3
clone_size: NA
d_call: TRBD1
cdr3_aa: CAIGQGSTGELFF
cdr3_nt: TGTGCCATTGGACAGGGTAGCACCGGGGAGCTGTTTTTT

j_call: TRBJ2-7
v_call: TRBV21-1
clone_size: NA
d_call: NA
cdr3_aa: CASMGSPSEQYF
cdr3_nt: TGTGCCAGTATGGGGAGCCCATCCGAGCAGTACTTC

j_call: TRBJ1-1
v_call: TRBV6-6
clone_size: NA
d_call: NA
cdr3_aa: CASSSSSGRANTEAFF
cdr3_nt: TGTGCCAGCAGTTCTTCCTCCGGCAGGGCGAACACTGAAGCTTTCTTT

j_call: TRBJ2-7
v_call: TRBV2
clone_size: few
d_call: NA
cdr3_aa: CASSFRLFYEQYF
cdr3_nt: TGTGCCAGCAGTTTCCGTCTGTTCTACGAGCAGTACTTC

j_call: TRBJ1-3
v_call: TRBV15
clone_size: NA
d_call: NA
cdr3_aa: CATSARGSGNTIYF
cdr3_nt: TGTGCCACCAGCGCCCGGGGATCTGGAAACACCATATATTTT

j_call: TRBJ1-2
v_call: TRBV28
clone_size: NA
d_call: TRBD1
cdr3_aa: CASSLIGTGYCYTF
cdr3_nt: TGTGCCAGCAGTTTAATAGGGACAGGCTATTGCTACACCTTT

j_call: TRBJ1-1
v_call: TRBV7-3
clone_size: NA
d_call: TRBD1
cdr3_aa: CASSPPVVGQVMNTEAFF
cdr3_nt: TGTGCCAGCAGCCCACCAGTAGTCGGACAGGTGATGAACACTGAAGCTTTCTTT

j_call: TRBJ2-5
v_call: TRBV18
clone_size: NA
d_call: NA
cdr3_aa: CASGVGRKETQYF
cdr3_nt: TGTGCCAGCGGGGTAGGGAGGAAGGAGACCCAGTACTTC

j_call: TRBJ2-2
v_call: TRBV10-1
clone_size: NA
d_call: NA
cdr3_aa: CASSEVITGELFF
cdr3_nt: TGCGCCAGCAGTGAGGTCATCACCGGGGAGCTGTTTTTT

j_call: TRBJ2-3
v_call: TRBV4-2
clone_size: few
d_call: TRBD2
cdr3_aa: CASSQDTTLTSGRTDTQYF
cdr3_nt: TGTGCCAGCAGCCAAGATACGACACTGACTAGCGGAAGAACAGATACGCAGTATTTT

j_call: TRBJ2-3
v_call: TRBV11-1
clone_size: NA
d_call: NA
cdr3_aa: CASSFRRATYDTQYF
cdr3_nt: TGTGCCAGCAGCTTTCGGCGGGCTACGTACGATACGCAGTATTTT

j_call: TRBJ1-5
v_call: TRBV6-4
clone_size: NA
d_call: TRBD1
cdr3_aa: CASSVNHRGRGQPQHF
cdr3_nt: TGTGCCAGCAGTGTAAATCACAGGGGGCGAGGTCAGCCCCAGCATTTT

j_call: TRBJ1-2
v_call: TRBV28
clone_size: NA
d_call: TRBD1
cdr3_aa: CASSGDRDLGYTF
cdr3_nt: TGTGCCAGCAGTGGGGACAGGGACTTAGGCTACACCTTC

j_call: TRBJ2-5
v_call: TRBV28
clone_size: NA
d_call: TRBD1
cdr3_aa: CASSPTGVRGETQYF
cdr3_nt: TGTGCCAGCAGCCCGACAGGGGTTCGAGGGGAGACCCAGTACTTC

j_call: TRBJ2-3
v_call: TRBV29-1
clone_size: NA
d_call: NA
cdr3_aa: CSVGVGVADTQYF
cdr3_nt: TGCAGCGTTGGTGTGGGAGTTGCAGATACGCAGTATTTT

j_call: TRBJ2-7
v_call: TRBV5-4
clone_size: NA
d_call: TRBD1
cdr3_aa: CASSSGIGQGIWEQYF
cdr3_nt: TGTGCCAGCAGCTCCGGAATAGGACAGGGAATATGGGAGCAGTACTTC

j_call: TRBJ2-4
v_call: TRBV11-2
clone_size: NA
d_call: NA
cdr3_aa: CASSQWDRDIQYF
cdr3_nt: TGTGCCAGCAGCCAATGGGACCGGGACATTCAGTACTTC

j_call: TRBJ2-1
v_call: TRBV7-3
clone_size: NA
d_call: TRBD2
cdr3_aa: CASSQSSGRLNEQFF
cdr3_nt: TGTGCCAGCAGCCAATCAAGCGGGAGACTCAATGAGCAGTTCTTC

j_call: TRBJ1-5
v_call: TRBV28
clone_size: NA
d_call: TRBD1
cdr3_aa: CASSRIDRDNQPQHF
cdr3_nt: TGTGCCAGCAGCAGAATCGACAGGGACAATCAGCCCCAGCATTTT

j_call: TRBJ2-5
v_call: TRBV7-9
clone_size: NA
d_call: NA
cdr3_aa: CASSSKETQYF
cdr3_nt: TGTGCCAGCAGCAGCAAAGAGACCCAGTACTTC

j_call: TRBJ2-7
v_call: TRBV29-1
clone_size: NA
d_call: TRBD2
cdr3_aa: CSVTQSSGTPYEQYF
cdr3_nt: TGCAGCGTTACCCAGTCTAGCGGGACCCCCTACGAGCAGTACTTC

j_call: TRBJ2-1
v_call: TRBV6-4
clone_size: NA
d_call: NA
cdr3_aa: CASTTGSSYNEQFF
cdr3_nt: TGTGCCAGCACCACGGGGAGCTCCTACAATGAGCAGTTCTTC